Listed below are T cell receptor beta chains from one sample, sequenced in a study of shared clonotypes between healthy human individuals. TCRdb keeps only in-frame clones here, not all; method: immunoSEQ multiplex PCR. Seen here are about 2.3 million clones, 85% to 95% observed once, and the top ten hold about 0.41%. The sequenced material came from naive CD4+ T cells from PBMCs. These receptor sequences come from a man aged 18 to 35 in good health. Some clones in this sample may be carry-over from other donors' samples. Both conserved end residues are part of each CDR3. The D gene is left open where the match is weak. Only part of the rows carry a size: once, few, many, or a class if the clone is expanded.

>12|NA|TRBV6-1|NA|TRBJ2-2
TGTGCCAGCAGTTTTGGCCCCGGGGAGCTGTTTTTT
CASSFGPGELFF
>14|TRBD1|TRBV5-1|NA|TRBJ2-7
TGCGCCAGCAGGGACCCAGGGGGCTCCTACGAGCAGTACTTC
CASRDPGGSYEQYF
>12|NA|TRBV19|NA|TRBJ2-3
TGTGCCAGTAGTAGCCATCTCTATACGCAGTATTTT
CASSSHLYTQYF
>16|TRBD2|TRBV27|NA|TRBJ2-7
TGTGCCAGCGGTCCGGGACTAGCGACCTACTCCTACGAGCAGTACTTC
CASGPGLATYSYEQYF
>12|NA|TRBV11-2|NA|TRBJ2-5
TGTGCCAGCAGCTGGAGGAAAGAGACCCAGTACTTC
CASSWRKETQYF
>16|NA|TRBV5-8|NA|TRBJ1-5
TGTGCCAGCAGCTTCGGCGCAGGGATCCGCAATCAGCCCCAGCATTTT
CASSFGAGIRNQPQHF
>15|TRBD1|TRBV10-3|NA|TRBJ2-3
TGTGCCATCAAGGGGACAGGGGCCAGCGAGGGTTCGCAGTATTTT
CAIKGTGASEGSQYF
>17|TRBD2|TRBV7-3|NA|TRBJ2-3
TGTGCCAGCAGCTTAATGGGTGCGGGAGGTTCCACAGATACGCAGTATTTT
CASSLMGAGGSTDTQYF
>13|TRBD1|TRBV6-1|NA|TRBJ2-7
TGTGCCAGCAGGGGACAGGGGGCCGACGAGCAGTACTTC
CASRGQGADEQYF
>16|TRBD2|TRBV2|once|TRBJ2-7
TGTGCCAGCAGGGCCGAACTAGCGGACTTACCCTACGAGCAGTACTTC
CASRAELADLPYEQYF
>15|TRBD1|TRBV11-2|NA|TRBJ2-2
TGTGCCAGCAGCGTGGGACAGGGGTCCCCCGGGGAGCTGTTTTTT
CASSVGQGSPGELFF
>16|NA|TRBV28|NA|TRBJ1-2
TGTGCCAGCAGTTTACAGGCTACCGGGACTCTAAATGGCTACACCTTC
CASSLQATGTLNGYTF
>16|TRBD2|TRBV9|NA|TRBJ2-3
TGTGCCAGCAGCGTATTTGGTGCGGGGGGACAAGATACGCAGTATTTT
CASSVFGAGGQDTQYF
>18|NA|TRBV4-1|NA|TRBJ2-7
TGCGCCAGCAGCCGCCTCGTGGGGGTATCGGACAGACCCTACGAGCAGTACTTC
CASSRLVGVSDRPYEQYF
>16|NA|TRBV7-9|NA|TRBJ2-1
TGTGCCAGCAGCTTTCATCCTTTCAGCTCCTACAATGAGCAGTTCTTC
CASSFHPFSSYNEQFF
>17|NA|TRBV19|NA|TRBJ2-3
TGTGCCAGTAGTATATTGGGCACCAAGACCCACACAGATACGCAGTATTTT
CASSILGTKTHTDTQYF
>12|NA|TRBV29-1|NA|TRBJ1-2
TGCAGCGTTGGGGACCGGGACTATGGCTACACCTTC
CSVGDRDYGYTF
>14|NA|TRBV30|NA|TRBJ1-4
TGTGCCTGGAGTTTAGACACTAATAATGAAAAACTGTTTTTT
CAWSLDTNNEKLFF
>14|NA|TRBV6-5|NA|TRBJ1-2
TGTGCCAGCAGTTCCTCGGCCCCTAACTATGGCTACACCTTC
CASSSSAPNYGYTF
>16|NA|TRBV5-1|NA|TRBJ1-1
TGCGCCAGCAGTCAAGGGTCTTCGGGTTTGAACACTGAAGCTTTCTTT
CASSQGSSGLNTEAFF
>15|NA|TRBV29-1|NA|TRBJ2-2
TGCAGCGTTGAAGCCTGGGACTCTCTCACCGGGGAGCTGTTTTTT
CSVEAWDSLTGELFF
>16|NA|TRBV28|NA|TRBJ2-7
TGTGCCAGCAGTTTACCCCCCGGTGCAGGTACGCACGAGCAGTACTTC
CASSLPPGAGTHEQYF
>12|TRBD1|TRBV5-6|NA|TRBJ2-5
TGTGCCAGCAGCTGGACAGGGGAGACCCAGTACTTC
CASSWTGETQYF
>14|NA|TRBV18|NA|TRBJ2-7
TGTGCCAGCTCGCCTGGAACAGGGTCCTACGAGCAGTACTTC
CASSPGTGSYEQYF
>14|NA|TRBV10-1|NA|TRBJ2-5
TGCGCCAGCAGTGCCTTAGGGGCCGGGGAGACCCAGTACTTC
CASSALGAGETQYF
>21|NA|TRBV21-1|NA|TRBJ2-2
TGTGCCAGCAGCAAAGGGACCCCTAATCCCCATTGGTGGGAGAACACCGGGGAGCTGTTTTTT
CASSKGTPNPHWWENTGELFF
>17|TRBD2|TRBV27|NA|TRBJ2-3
TGTGCCAGCAGTTTACACCGGACTAGCGGGAGCACAGATACGCAGTATTTT
CASSLHRTSGSTDTQYF
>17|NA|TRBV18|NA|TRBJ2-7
TGTGCCAGCTCACCACTAACAACCGGGACCGAAGCCTACGAGCAGTACTTC
CASSPLTTGTEAYEQYF
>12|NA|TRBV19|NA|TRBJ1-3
TGTGCCAGTAGTATACGGGCGGACACCATATATTTT
CASSIRADTIYF